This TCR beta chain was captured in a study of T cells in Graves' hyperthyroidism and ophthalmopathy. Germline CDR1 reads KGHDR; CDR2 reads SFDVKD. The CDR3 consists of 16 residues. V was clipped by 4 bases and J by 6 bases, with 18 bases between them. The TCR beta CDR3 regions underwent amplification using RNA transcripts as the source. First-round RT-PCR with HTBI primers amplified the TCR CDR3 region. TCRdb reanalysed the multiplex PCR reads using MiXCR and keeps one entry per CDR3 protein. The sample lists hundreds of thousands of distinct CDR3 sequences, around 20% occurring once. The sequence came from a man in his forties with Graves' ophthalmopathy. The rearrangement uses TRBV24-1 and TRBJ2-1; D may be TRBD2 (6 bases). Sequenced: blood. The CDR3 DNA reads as TGTGCCACCAGTGACTCTACGCTAGCGAGATCCAATGAGCAGTTCTTC. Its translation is CATSDSTLARSNEQFF.